The T cell receptor (beta chain) under discussion was sequenced for a study of CD8+CD57+ T cells in acquired aplastic anemia. Study-wide points: The study found no significant CD8+ Simpson's diversity difference between patients and controls. The same twenty-nine CD8+ CDR3 sequences occurred in patients and in controls.

A word on this clonotype: The antigen remains unidentified.

Patients included in sequencing had previously demonstrated CD8+CD57+ cell expansion by flow cytometry. Severe acquired aplastic anemia was present in every patient. The CDR3 has 17 amino acids. V was cut by 5 bases and J by 4 bases, with 21 bases left in between. The germline V gene has CDR1 SGDLS and CDR2 YYNGEE. Profiling of TCR beta VDJ combinations and CDR3 sequences used genomic DNA as template. TCRdb re-called the reads through MiXCR, storing one row per CDR3 protein. The sample lists approximately 250,000 distinct CDR3 sequences; around 82% were seen once. The rearrangement joins TRBV9 to TRBJ1-4; D is possibly TRBD1 (6 bases). This receptor was obtained from a human donor with aplastic anemia. Input material: sorted CD4+, CD8+, or CD8+CD57+ T cells (not recorded which) from PBMCs. As DNA, the CDR3 is TGTGCCAGCAGTGAGTCTCCAGGGGCACAAATTAATGAAAAACTGTTTTTT. This codes for CASSESPGAQINEKLFF.